Listed here are 17 T cell receptor beta chains from one sample, sequenced in a study of blood T cells in healthy people across ages. Sample-barcoded 5' priming and a J-beta primer mix drove a second PCR of 7 to 11 cycles. One entry per CDR3 protein, called by TCRdb with MiXCR from the 5' RACE reads. Found here are 800,000 to 1,000,000 distinct CDR3 sequences, 40% to 60% of them singletons; the top ten hold roughly 13%. Specimen: blood. The receptors come from a young man in good health.

The V gene is TRBV4-1, the J gene TRBJ1-5; D uncertain. The germline V gene encodes CDR1 MGHRA and CDR2 YSYEKL. V lost 2 bases and J lost 5, with 13 bases in between. The length of the CDR3 is 15 residues. CDR3 amino acids: CASSQSAQSYQPQHF. The CDR3 nucleotides are TGCGCCAGCAGCCAATCGGCGCAGTCCTATCAGCCCCAGCATTTT.

The CDR3, as DNA: TGCAGTGCCGACCGACTCCAGGCCTACGAGCAGTACTTC. Translation gives CSADRLQAYEQYF. The chain has TRBV20-1 and TRBJ2-7; D unclear. Trimming left V 6 bases short and J 2 bases short, with 14 bases between. The CDR3 is 13 residues long. Germline V lookup: CDR1 DFQATT, CDR2 SNEGSKA (reference sequence).

The rearrangement uses TRBV4-2 and TRBJ1-6; D not certain. Germline V gives CDR1 LGHNA, CDR2 YNFKEQ. The CDR3 totals 16 residues. V shed 0 bases and J shed 5 bases, with 11 bases lying between them. Here the CDR3 reads CASSQERNSDNSPLHF. In DNA form, the CDR3 reads TGTGCCAGCAGCCAAGAGCGGAATTCGGATAATTCACCCCTCCACTTT.

This clonotype was found many times. This chain connects TRBV7-2 to TRBJ2-7, with D perhaps matching TRBD1 or TRBD2 (5 bases each). V lost 1 base and J lost 0, with 7 bases in between. Germline values: CDR1 SGHTA, CDR2 FQGNSA. This CDR3 has 14 residues. CDR3 sequence reads: CASSLGGTSYEQYF. The CDR3 nucleotides read TGTGCCAGCAGCTTAGGAGGGACCTCCTACGAGCAGTACTTC.

The chain uses TRBV3-1 and TRBJ2-1; perhaps TRBD2 as D (5 bases). From germline, CDR1 is LGHDT and CDR2 YNNKEL (reference sequence). Trimming shortened V by 3 bases and J by 8 bases, and 8 bases separated the two germline ends. The CDR3 is 12 amino acids. CDR3 in amino acids: CASSQAGYEQFF. CDR3 coding DNA: TGTGCCAGCAGCCAGGCGGGCTATGAGCAGTTCTTC.

The chain recombines TRBV28 with TRBJ2-1; 12 bases match TRBD2. Germline-derived CDR1 and CDR2 are MDHEN and SYDVKM. CDR3 length: 16 amino acids. J lost 7 bases, V lost 2 bases, and 6 bases had no gene match. The CDR3 DNA is TGTGCCAGCAGTTTACAGCGACTAGCGGGGGAAAATGAGCAGTTCTTC. It is translated as CASSLQRLAGENEQFF.

The CDR3 DNA reads TGTGCCACCAGTGATTCCCCGAGGTCTAGCGGGGGGAGCTCCTACAATGAGCAGTTCTTC. This translates into CATSDSPRSSGGSSYNEQFF. The chain recombines TRBV24-1 with TRBJ2-1, with 11 bases identical to TRBD2. V trimming: 2 bases; J trimming: 0 bases; junction bases outside the gene matches: 11. CDR3 size: 20 residues. Germline loops: CDR1 KGHDR, CDR2 SFDVKD.

The chain has TRBV6-5 and TRBJ2-7; TRBD2 aligns across 12 bases. J gave up 10 bases and V 2 bases, and 12 bases lay outside the gene matches. Looked up from germline, CDR1 is MNHEY and CDR2 is SVGAGI. There are 16 residues in the CDR3. DNA for the CDR3: TGTGCCAGCAGTTACCCAGGACTAGCGGGGAAAGAGGCCCAGTACTTC. Translating it yields CASSYPGLAGKEAQYF.

The chain is built from TRBV6-6 and TRBJ2-3; the D is unclear. The CDR3 has 15 amino acids. The germline V and J ends were trimmed by 2 bases and 0 bases, with 9 bases remaining between them. In germline, CDR1 is MNHNY, CDR2 SVGAGI (reference sequence). CDR3: CASSYLESSTDTQYF. The CDR3 DNA follows: TGTGCCAGCAGTTACCTGGAGTCTAGCACAGATACGCAGTATTTT.

The rearrangement joins TRBV20-1 to TRBJ2-1; a weak D match, TRBD2 (6 bases). The CDR3 loop spans 12 amino acids. Trimming took 6 bases from V and 9 from J, leaving 15 bases between them. Germline assignment: CDR1 DFQATT and CDR2 SNEGSKA (reference sequence). The CDR3 spells CSAVPVGGEQFF. Written as DNA, the CDR3 is TGCAGTGCCGTCCCAGTCGGGGGTGAGCAGTTCTTC.

The chain has TRBV7-8 and TRBJ1-4, with TRBD1 as a possible D gene (6 bases). The ends were cut back, 5 bases at V and 8 bases at J, with 18 bases in the middle. Per the germline V gene, CDR1 is SGHVS and CDR2 is FQNEAQ. The CDR3 contains 15 residues. CDR3 in amino acids: CASSATQGTREKLFF. CDR3 DNA sequence: TGTGCCAGCAGCGCCACACAGGGAACGAGAGAAAAACTGTTTTTT. The whole variable domain, filled in from reference TRBV7-8 and TRBJ1-4, reads GAGVSQSPRYKVAKRGQDVALRCDPISGHVSLFWYQQALGQGPEFLTYFQNEAQLDKSGLPSDRFFAERPEGSVSTLKIQRTQQEDSAVYLCASSATQGTREKLFFGSGTQLSVL.

The V and J genes are TRBV6-6 and TRBJ2-4, with a tentative D call TRBD1 (7 bases). The DNA end is more similar to TRBJ2-7, so the J call may be wrong. Per germline, CDR1 MNHNY and CDR2 SVGAGI (reference sequence). The CDR3 runs 15 residues. CDR3: CASSFPTGRYPEQYF. The CDR3 DNA reads as TGTGCCAGCAGTTTCCCGACAGGGAGGTATCCCGAGCAGTACTTC.

V usage is TRBV6-6 and J usage is TRBJ1-2; tentatively, D is TRBD1 (6 bases). V was cut by 6 bases and J by 6 bases, with 14 bases left in between. The germline V gene encodes CDR1 MNHNY and CDR2 SVGAGI (reference sequence). CDR3 size: 13 residues. CDR3 loop: CASRLKQGNGYTF. In nucleotides, the CDR3 is TGTGCCAGCAGACTAAAGCAGGGGAATGGCTACACCTTC.

As for this clonotype: One end of the junction varies from germline; a read error may be responsible. This chain joins TRBV3-1 and TRBJ1-6; 8 bases line up with TRBD1. The CDR3 contains 15 residues. CDR1 is LGHDT, CDR2 YNNKEL, per germline (reference sequence). The CDR3 is CASSQRGQGNSPPHF. The CDR3 DNA sequence: TGTGCCAGCAGCCAAAGAGGACAGGGTAATTCACCCCCCCACTTT.

This chain joins TRBV12-3 or TRBV12-4 and TRBJ1-1; TRBD1 aligns across 9 bases. The CDR3 sequence is 15 residues long. Germline trimming cut 6 bases from V and 2 bases from J; bases unmatched to any gene: 7. The CDR3 region is CASRGQGRSNTEAFF. DNA for the CDR3: TGTGCCAGCAGGGGACAGGGTCGGTCCAACACTGAAGCTTTCTTT.

The genes are TRBV6-5 and TRBJ2-1, with a possible D match to TRBD2 (5 bases). V shed 5 bases and J shed 8 bases, with 19 bases lying between them. There are 15 residues in the CDR3. Germline V gene lookup returns CDR1 MNHEY and CDR2 SVGAGI. CDR3 nucleotide sequence: TGTGCCAGCAGTGACCCTCGGGGAGCCTGGGATGAGCAGTTCTTC. This translates into CASSDPRGAWDEQFF.

This clonotype appeared a few times. The chain links TRBV27 to TRBJ1-1, with D possibly TRBD1 on 5 matching bases. CDR3 length: 14 residues. Germline lookup yields CDR1 MNHEY and CDR2 SMNVEV (reference sequence). V lost 6 bases, J lost 6 bases, and 17 bases lay in between. CDR3 sequence: CASSSTGRGAEAFF. CDR3 in DNA: TGTGCCAGCAGCTCAACAGGTCGGGGCGCTGAAGCTTTCTTT.